What follows are 2 T cell receptor beta chains derived from one specimen sequenced in a study of T cells in Graves' hyperthyroidism and ophthalmopathy. The TCR beta CDR3 regions underwent amplification using RNA transcripts as the source. A first-round RT-PCR of the TCR CDR3 used the HTBI primer set. Via MiXCR, TCRdb re-called the multiplex PCR reads, giving one row per CDR3 protein. The table lists about 740,000 distinct CDR3 sequences, 14% of them singletons, with about 9.4% in the top ten. The sequenced sample was blood. The source of these receptors is a woman between 18 and 29 years old with Graves' hyperthyroidism.

The V and J genes are TRBV3-1 and TRBJ2-4; a possible D gene is TRBD1 (6 bases). Trimming left V 1 base short and J 0 bases short, with 25 bases between. The length of the CDR3 is 21 residues. The germline V gene encodes CDR1 LGHDT and CDR2 YNNKEL (reference sequence). The CDR3 region has the DNA TGTGCCAGCAGCCAAGCTGGGGTTCGAGCAGGGGCCGGACTAGCCAAAAACATTCAGTACTTC. Translated: CASSQAGVRAGAGLAKNIQYF.

This clonotype was counted many times. The gene calls are TRBV30 and TRBJ2-2; tentatively, D is TRBD1 or TRBD2 (5 bases each). The CDR3 has 17 residues. The germline CDR1 and CDR2 sequences are GTSNPN and SVGIG (reference sequence). Trimming pared 3 bases from V and 0 bases from J, leaving 17 bases between. Here the CDR3 reads CAWSRDGLAANTGELFF. CDR3 in DNA: TGTGCCTGGAGCCGGGACGGTCTTGCAGCGAACACCGGGGAGCTGTTTTTT.